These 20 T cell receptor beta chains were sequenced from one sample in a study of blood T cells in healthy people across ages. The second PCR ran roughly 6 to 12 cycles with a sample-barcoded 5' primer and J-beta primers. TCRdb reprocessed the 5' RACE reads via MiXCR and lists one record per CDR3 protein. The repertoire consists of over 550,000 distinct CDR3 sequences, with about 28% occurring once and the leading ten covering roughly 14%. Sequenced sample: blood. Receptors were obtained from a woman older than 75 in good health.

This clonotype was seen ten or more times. The CDR3 DNA reads as TGCGCCAGCAGCTACGGCGGGGGCCGGTCCTACAATGAGCAGTTCTTC. Protein product: CASSYGGGRSYNEQFF. The chain links TRBV5-1 to TRBJ2-1, with D possibly being TRBD2 (7 bases). V lost 3 bases and J lost 1, with 14 bases in between. This CDR3 contains 16 residues. Germline V gene lookup returns CDR1 SGHRS and CDR2 YFSETQ.

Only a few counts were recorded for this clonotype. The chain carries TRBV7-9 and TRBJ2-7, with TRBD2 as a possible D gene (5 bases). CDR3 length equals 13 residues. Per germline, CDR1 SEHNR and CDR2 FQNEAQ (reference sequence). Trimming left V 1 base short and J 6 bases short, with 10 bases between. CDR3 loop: CASSLDLTSEQYF. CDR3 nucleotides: TGTGCCAGCAGCTTAGACCTCACTAGCGAGCAGTACTTC. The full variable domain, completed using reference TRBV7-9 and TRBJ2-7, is DTGVSQNPRHKITKRGQNVTFRCDPISEHNRLYWYRQTLGQGPEFLTYFQNEAQLEKSRLLSDRFSAERPKGSFSTLEIQRTEQGDSAMYLCASSLDLTSEQYFGPGTRLTVT.

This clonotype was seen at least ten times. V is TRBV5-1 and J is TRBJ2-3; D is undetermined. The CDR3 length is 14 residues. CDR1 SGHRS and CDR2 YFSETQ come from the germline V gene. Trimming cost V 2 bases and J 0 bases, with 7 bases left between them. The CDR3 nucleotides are TGCGCCAGCAGCTTCGGCTACAGCACAGATACGCAGTATTTT. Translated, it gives CASSFGYSTDTQYF.

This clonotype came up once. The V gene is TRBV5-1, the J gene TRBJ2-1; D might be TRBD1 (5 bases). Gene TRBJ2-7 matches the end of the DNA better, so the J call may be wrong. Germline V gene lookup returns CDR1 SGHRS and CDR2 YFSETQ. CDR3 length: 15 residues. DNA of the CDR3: TGCGCCAGCAGCTTGGTCCAGGGAAGGGTCTACGAGCAGTACTTC. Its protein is CASSLVQGRVYEQYF.

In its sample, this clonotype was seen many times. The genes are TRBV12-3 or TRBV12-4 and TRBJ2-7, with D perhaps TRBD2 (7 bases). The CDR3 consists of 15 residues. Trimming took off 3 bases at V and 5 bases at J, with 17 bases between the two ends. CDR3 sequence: CASSFFSGGAHEQYF. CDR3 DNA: TGTGCCAGCAGTTTTTTCAGTGGGGGGGCCCACGAGCAGTACTTC.

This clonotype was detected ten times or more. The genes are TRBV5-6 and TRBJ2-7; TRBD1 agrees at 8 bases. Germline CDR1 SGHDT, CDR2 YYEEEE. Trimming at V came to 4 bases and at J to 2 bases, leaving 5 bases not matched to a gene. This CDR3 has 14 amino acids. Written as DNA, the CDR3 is TGTGCCAGCAGCGGGGACAGGTATCCCTACGAGCAGTACTTC. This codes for CASSGDRYPYEQYF.

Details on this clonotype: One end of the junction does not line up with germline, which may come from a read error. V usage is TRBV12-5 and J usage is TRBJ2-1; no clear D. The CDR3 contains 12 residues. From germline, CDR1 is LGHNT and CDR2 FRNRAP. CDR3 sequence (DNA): TGTGCTAGGGGTTTGCTGGGCTATGAGCAGTTCTTC. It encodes CARGLLGYEQFF.

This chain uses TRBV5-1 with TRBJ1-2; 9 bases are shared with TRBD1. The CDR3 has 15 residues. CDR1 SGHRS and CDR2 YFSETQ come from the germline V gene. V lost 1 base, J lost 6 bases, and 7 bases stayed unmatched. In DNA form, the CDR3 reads TGCGCCAGCAGCTTGCGGGGGACAGGGTATGATGGCTACACCTTC. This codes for CASSLRGTGYDGYTF.

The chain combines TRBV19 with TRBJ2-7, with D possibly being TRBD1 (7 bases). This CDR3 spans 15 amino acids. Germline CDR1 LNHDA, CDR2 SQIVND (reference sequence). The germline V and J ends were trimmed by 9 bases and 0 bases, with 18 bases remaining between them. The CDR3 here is CASRSTGDFSYEQYF. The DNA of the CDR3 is TGTGCCAGCCGATCAACAGGGGACTTCTCCTACGAGCAGTACTTC.

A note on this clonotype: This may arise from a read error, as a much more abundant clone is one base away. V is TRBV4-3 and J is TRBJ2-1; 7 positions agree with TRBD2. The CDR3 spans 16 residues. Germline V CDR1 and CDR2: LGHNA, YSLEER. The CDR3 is CAGSQDPLGTTNEQFF. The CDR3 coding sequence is TGCGCCGGCAGCCAAGACCCGCTCGGGACTACCAATGAGCAGTTCTTC.

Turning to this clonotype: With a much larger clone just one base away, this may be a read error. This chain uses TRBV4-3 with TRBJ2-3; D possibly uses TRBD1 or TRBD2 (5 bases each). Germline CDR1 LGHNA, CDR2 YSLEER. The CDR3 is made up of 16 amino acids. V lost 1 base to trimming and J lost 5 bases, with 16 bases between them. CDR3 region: CASSQVPAAGGDTQYF. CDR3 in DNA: TGCGCCAGCAGCCAAGTCCCAGCAGCTGGGGGAGATACGCAGTATTTT.

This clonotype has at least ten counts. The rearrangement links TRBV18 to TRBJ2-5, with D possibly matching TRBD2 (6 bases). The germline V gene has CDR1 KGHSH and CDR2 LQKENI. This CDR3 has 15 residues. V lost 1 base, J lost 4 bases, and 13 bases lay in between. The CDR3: CASSPLTGAGETQYF. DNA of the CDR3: TGTGCCAGCTCACCACTGACGGGAGCCGGAGAGACCCAGTACTTC.

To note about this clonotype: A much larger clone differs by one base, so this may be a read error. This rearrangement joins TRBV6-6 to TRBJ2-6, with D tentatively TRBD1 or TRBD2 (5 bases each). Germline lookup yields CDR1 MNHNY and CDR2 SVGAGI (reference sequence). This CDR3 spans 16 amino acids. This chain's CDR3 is CASSYSKGPGANVRTF. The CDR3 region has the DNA TGTGCCAGCAGTTACTCCAAGGGGCCCGGGGCCAACGTCCGGACTTTC.

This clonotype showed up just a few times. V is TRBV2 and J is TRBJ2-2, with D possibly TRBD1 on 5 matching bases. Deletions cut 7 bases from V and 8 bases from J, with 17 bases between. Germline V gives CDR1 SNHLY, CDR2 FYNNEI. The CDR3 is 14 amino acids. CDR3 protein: CASILDGRVGELFF. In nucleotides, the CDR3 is TGTGCCAGCATCCTGGATGGCAGGGTTGGGGAGCTGTTTTTT.

The CDR3 sequence is CASTYYSVGGYTF. The CDR3, as DNA: TGTGCCAGCACCTATTACTCGGTGGGTGGCTACACCTTC. The rearrangement joins TRBV12-3 or TRBV12-4 to TRBJ1-2; no reliable D call. Trimming shortened V by 7 bases and J by 7 bases, and 16 bases separated the two germline ends. The CDR3 extends over 13 amino acids.

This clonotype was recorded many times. In DNA form, the CDR3 reads TGTGCCAGCACCCAGAAACCTAGTAACTACAATGAGCAGTTCTTC. Translation gives CASTQKPSNYNEQFF. The chain employs TRBV6-2 or TRBV6-3 and TRBJ2-1; no reliable D call. The germline V gene has CDR1 MNHEY and CDR2 SVGEGT. CDR3 size: 15 residues. Trimming pared 7 bases from V and 3 bases from J, leaving 16 bases between.

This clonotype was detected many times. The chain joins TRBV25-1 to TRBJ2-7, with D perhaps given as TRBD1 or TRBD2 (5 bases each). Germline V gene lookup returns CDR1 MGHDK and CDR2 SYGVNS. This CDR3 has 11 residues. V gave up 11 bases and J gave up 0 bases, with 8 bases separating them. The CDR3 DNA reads TGTGCCGCAGGGAGCTCCTACGAGCAGTACTTC. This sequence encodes CAAGSSYEQYF.

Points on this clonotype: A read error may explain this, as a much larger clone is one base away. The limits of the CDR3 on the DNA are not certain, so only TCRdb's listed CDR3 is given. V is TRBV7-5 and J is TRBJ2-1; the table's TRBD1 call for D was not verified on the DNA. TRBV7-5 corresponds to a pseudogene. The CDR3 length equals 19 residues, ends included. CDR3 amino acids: CISVPEASGGQGAKNEQFF.

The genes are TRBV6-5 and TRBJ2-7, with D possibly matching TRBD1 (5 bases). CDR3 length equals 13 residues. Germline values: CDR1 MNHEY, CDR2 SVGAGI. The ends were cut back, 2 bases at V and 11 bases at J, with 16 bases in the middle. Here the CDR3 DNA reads TGTGCCAGCAGTTACAGGGGATCCGGACAAGAGTACTTC. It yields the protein CASSYRGSGQEYF.

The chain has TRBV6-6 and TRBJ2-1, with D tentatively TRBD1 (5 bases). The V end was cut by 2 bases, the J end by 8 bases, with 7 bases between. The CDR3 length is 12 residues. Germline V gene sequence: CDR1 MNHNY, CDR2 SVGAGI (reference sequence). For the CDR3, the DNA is TGTGCCAGCAGTTACGTCAGGGATGAGCAGTTCTTC. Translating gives CASSYVRDEQFF.